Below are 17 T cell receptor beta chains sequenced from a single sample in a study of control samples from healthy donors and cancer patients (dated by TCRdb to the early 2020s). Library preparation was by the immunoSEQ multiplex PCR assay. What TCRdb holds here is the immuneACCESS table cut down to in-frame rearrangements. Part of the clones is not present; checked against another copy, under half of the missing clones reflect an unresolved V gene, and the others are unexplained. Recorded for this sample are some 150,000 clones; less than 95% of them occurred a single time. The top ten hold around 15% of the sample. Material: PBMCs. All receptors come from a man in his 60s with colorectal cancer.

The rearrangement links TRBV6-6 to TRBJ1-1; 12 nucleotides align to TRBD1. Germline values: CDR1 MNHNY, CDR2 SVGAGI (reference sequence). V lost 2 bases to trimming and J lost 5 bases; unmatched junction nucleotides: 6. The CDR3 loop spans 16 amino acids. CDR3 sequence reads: CASSYRDRGRRTEAFF. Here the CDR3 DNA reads TGTGCCAGCAGTTACCGGGACAGGGGGCGACGGACTGAAGCTTTCTTT.

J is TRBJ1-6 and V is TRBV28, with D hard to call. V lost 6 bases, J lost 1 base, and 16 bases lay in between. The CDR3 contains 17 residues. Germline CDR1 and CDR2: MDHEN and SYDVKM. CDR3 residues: CASRLGPRRSYNSPLHF. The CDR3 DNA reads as TGTGCCAGCAGACTGGGCCCTAGGAGATCCTATAATTCACCCCTCCACTTT.

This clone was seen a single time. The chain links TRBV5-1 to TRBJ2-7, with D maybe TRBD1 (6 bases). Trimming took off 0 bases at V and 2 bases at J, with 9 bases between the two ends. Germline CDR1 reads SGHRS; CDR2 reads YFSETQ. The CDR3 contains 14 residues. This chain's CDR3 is CASSLDRAAYEQYF. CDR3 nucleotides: TGCGCCAGCAGCTTGGACAGGGCGGCCTACGAGCAGTACTTC.

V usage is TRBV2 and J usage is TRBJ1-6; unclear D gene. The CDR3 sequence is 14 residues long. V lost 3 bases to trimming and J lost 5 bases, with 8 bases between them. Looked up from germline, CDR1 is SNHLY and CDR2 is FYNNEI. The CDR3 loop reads CASSESEDNSPLHF. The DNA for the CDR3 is TGTGCCAGCAGTGAGTCGGAAGATAATTCACCCCTCCACTTT. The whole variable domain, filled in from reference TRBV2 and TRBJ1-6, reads EPEVTQTPSHQVTQMGQEVILRCVPISNHLYFYWYRQILGQKVEFLVSFYNNEISEKSEIFDDQFSVERPDGSNFTLKIRSTKLEDSAMYFCASSESEDNSPLHFGNGTRLTVT.

CDR3 residues: CASSLGGQSFSYEQYF. CDR3 bases: TGTGCCAGCAGCTTAGGTGGACAATCCTTCTCCTACGAGCAGTACTTC. The chain uses TRBV13 and TRBJ2-7; D might be TRBD1 (5 bases). Germline V gene lookup returns CDR1 PRHDT and CDR2 FYEKMQ (reference sequence). With 0 bases removed from V and 0 bases from J, the gap between germline ends came to 12 bases. There are 16 residues in the CDR3. The full variable domain, rest sourced from reference TRBV13 and TRBJ2-7, is AAGVIQSPRHLIKEKRETATLKCYPIPRHDTVYWYQQGPGQDPQFLISFYEKMQSDKGSIPDRFSAQQFSDYHSELNMSSLELGDSALYFCASSLGGQSFSYEQYFGPGTRLTVT.

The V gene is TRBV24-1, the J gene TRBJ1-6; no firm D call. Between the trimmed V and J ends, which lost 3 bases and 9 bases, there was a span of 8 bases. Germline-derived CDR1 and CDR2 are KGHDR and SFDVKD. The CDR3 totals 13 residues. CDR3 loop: CATSDGPSSPLHF. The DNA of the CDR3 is TGTGCCACCAGTGATGGCCCGAGTTCACCCCTCCACTTT.

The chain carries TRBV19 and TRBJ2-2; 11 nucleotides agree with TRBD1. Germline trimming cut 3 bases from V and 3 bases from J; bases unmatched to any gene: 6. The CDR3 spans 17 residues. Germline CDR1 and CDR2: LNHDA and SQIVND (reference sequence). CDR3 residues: CASSIEGQGAYTGELFF. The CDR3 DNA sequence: TGTGCCAGTAGTATCGAAGGACAGGGGGCATACACCGGGGAGCTGTTTTTT. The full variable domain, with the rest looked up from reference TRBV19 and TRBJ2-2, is DGGITQSPKYLFRKEGQNVTLSCEQNLNHDAMYWYRQDPGQGLRLIYYSQIVNDFQKGDIAEGYSVSREKKESFPLTVTSAQKNPTAFYLCASSIEGQGAYTGELFFGEGSRLTVL.

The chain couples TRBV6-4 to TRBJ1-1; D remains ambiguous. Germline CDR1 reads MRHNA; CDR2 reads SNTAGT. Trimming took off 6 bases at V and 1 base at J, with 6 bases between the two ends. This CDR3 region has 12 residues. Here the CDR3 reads CASRGGNTEAFF. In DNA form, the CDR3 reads TGTGCCAGCAGAGGCGGGAACACTGAAGCTTTCTTT.

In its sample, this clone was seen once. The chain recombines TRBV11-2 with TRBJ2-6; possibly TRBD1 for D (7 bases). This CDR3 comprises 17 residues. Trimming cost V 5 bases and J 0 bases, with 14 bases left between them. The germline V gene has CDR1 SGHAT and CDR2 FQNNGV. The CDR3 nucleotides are TGTGCCAGCAGCCAGGGGGGAACGGACTCTGGGGCCAACGTCCTGACTTTC. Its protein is CASSQGGTDSGANVLTF.

CDR3 in DNA: TGTGCCAGCAGTTCGAACAATGAGCAGTTCTTC. Protein sequence: CASSSNNEQFF. The rearrangement uses TRBV12-3 or TRBV12-4 and TRBJ2-1; no clear D. CDR3 size: 11 residues. Deletions cut 4 bases from V and 5 bases from J, with 3 bases between.

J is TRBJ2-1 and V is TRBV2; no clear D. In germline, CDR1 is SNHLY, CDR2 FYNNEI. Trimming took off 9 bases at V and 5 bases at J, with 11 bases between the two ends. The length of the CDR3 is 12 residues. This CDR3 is CASHTLDNEQFF. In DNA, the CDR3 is TGTGCCAGTCACACCTTAGACAATGAGCAGTTCTTC.

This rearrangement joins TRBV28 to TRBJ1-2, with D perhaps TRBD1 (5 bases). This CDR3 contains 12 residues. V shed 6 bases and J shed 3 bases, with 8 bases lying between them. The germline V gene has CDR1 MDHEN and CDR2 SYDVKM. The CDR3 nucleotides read TGTGCCAGCAGCCAAGGGGACTATGGCTACACCTTC. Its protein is CASSQGDYGYTF.

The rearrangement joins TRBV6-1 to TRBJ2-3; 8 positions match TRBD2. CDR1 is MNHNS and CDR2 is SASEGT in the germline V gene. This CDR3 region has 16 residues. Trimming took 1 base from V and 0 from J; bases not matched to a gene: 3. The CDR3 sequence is CASSEGLAGSTDTQYF. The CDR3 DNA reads TGTGCCAGCAGTGAAGGTCTAGCGGGTAGCACAGATACGCAGTATTTT.

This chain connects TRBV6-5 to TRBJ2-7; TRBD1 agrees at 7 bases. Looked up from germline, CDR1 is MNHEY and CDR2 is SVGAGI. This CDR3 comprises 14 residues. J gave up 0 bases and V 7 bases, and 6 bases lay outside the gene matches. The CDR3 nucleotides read TGTGCCAGCACCCCCGACAGGGACTCCTACGAGCAGTACTTC. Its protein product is CASTPDRDSYEQYF.

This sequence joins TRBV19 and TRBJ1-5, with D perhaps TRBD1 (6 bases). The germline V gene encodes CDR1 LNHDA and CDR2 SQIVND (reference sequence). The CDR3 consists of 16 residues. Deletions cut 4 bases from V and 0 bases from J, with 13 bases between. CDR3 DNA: TGTGCCAGTAGTAGCCGACAGGCCACTAGCAATCAGCCCCAGCATTTT. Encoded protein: CASSSRQATSNQPQHF.

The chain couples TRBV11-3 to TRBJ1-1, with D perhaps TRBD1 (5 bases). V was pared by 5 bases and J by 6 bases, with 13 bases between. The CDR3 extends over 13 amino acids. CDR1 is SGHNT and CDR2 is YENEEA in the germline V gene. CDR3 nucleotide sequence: TGTGCCAGCAGCGTAGGAGGGGATTCTGAAGCTTTCTTT. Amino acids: CASSVGGDSEAFF.

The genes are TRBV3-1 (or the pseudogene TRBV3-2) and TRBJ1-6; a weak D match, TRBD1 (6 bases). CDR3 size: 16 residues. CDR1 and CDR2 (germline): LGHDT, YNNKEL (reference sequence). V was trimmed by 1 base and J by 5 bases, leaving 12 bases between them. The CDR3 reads CASSQVLRTDNSPLHF. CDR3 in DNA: TGTGCCAGCAGCCAAGTTCTCAGGACAGATAATTCACCCCTCCACTTT.